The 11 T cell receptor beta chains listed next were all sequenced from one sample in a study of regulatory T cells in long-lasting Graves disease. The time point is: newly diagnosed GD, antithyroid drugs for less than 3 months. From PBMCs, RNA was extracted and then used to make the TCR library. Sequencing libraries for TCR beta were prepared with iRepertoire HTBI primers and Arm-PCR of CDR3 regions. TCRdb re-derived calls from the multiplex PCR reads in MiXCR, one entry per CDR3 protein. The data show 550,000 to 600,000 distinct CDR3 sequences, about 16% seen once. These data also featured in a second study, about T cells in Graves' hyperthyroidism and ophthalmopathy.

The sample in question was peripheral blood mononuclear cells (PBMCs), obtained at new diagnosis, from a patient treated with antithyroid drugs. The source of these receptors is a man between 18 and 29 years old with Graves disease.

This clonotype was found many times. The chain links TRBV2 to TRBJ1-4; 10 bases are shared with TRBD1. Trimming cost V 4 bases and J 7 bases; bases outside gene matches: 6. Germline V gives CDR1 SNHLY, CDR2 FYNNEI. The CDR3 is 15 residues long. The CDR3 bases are TGTGCCAGCAGTGGACAGGGGGCGGCTAGTGAAAAACTGTTTTTT. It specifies CASSGQGAASEKLFF.

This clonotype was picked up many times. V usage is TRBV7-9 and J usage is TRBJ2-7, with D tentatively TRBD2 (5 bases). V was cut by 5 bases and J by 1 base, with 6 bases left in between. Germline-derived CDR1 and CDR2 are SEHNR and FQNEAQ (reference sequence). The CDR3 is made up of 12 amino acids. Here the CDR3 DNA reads TGTGCCAGCAGCCGGGGATCCTACGAGCAGTACTTC. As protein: CASSRGSYEQYF.

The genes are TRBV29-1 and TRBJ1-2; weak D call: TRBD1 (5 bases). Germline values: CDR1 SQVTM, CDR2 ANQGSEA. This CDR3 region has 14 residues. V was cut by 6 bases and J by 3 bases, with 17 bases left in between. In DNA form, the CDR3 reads TGCAGCGTCACAACCAGGTTAGGGGACTATGGCTACACCTTC. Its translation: CSVTTRLGDYGYTF.

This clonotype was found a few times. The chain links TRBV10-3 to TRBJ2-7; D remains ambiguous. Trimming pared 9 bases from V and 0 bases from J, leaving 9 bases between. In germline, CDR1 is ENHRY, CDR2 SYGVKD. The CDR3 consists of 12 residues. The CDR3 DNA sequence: TGTGCCATTTCAGCCTACTCCTACGAGCAGTACTTC. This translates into CAISAYSYEQYF.

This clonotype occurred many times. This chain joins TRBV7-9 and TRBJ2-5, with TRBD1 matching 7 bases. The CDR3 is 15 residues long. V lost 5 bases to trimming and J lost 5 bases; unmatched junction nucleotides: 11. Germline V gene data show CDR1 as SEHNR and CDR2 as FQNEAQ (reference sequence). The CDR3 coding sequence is TGTGCCAGCAGCCCACCTAGGGGGCCTCGCGAGACCCAGTACTTC. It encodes CASSPPRGPRETQYF.

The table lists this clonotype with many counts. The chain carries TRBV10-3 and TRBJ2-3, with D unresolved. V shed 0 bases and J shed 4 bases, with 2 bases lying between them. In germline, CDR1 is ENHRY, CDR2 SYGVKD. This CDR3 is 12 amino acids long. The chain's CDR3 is CAISESPDTQYF. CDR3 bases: TGTGCCATCAGTGAGTCGCCAGATACGCAGTATTTT.

The CDR3 bases are TGCGCCAGCAGCTCGACCTCTAGCGGGACCTACGAGCAGTACTTC. It is translated as CASSSTSSGTYEQYF. The J gene is TRBJ2-7, the V gene TRBV5-1; TRBD2 aligns across 9 bases. The CDR3 is made up of 15 amino acids. The germline CDR1 and CDR2 sequences are SGHRS and YFSETQ. Trimming cost V 3 bases and J 2 bases; bases outside gene matches: 6.

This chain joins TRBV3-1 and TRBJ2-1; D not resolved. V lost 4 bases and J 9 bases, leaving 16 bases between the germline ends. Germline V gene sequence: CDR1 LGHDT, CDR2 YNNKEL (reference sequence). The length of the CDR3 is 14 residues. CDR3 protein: CASSPPRLYTEQFF. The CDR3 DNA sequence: TGTGCCAGCAGCCCGCCGCGTCTATATACTGAGCAGTTCTTC.

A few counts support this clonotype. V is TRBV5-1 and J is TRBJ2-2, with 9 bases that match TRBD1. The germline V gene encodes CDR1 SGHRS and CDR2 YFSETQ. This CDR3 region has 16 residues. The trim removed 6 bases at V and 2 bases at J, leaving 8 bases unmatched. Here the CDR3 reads CASTTTGGHNTGELFF. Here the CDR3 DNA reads TGCGCCAGCACTACTACAGGGGGCCACAACACCGGGGAGCTGTTTTTT.

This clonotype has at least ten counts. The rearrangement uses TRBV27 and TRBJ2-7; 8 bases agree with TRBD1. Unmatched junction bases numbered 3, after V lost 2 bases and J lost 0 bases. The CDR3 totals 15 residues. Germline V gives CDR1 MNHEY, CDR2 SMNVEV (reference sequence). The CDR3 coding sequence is TGTGCCAGCAGTTTAGGCAGGGGGCCCTCCTACGAGCAGTACTTC. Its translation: CASSLGRGPSYEQYF.

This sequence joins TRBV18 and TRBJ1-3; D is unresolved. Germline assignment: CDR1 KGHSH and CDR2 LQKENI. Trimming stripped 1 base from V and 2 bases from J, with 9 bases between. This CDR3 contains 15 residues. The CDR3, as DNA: TGTGCCAGCTCACCACGGCCAGAACCTGGAAACACCATATATTTT. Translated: CASSPRPEPGNTIYF.